This entry describes one T cell receptor beta chain. The Seattle patients, enrolled during active infection, were followed longitudinally. How the authors handled the data: Amplification with reference gene primers provided the estimates of nucleated cell counts. TCRdb's copy holds only in-frame clones and misses some; the assay was immunoSEQ multiplex PCR. That table is the source of V, J and clone size, and D and trimming were worked out from the DNA. Of about 300,000 clones in the sample, over 85% are singletons; the top ten hold about 1.7%. This sample was included in a study of blood T cell repertoires in COVID-19. Study-wide context: Acute-phase and convalescent COVID-19 samples originated in the United States, Italy and Spain. PBMCs, B-cell-depleted T cells, or T cells were the source of the cDNA or gDNA that made up the material.

Germline CDR1 and CDR2: SGHRS and YFSETQ. The CDR3 has 18 residues. After removal of 2 bases from V and 4 bases from J, the junction contained 10 bases not matched to a gene. The sequenced sample was peripheral blood. The chain combines TRBV5-1 with TRBJ1-4, with 11 bases matching TRBD1. The clonotype was recovered from a woman aged 30 to 39 with COVID-19, enrolled during active disease. CDR3 protein: CASSLSGQGASLNEKLFF. DNA of the CDR3: TGCGCCAGCAGCTTAAGCGGACAGGGGGCCTCACTTAATGAAAAACTGTTTTTT.